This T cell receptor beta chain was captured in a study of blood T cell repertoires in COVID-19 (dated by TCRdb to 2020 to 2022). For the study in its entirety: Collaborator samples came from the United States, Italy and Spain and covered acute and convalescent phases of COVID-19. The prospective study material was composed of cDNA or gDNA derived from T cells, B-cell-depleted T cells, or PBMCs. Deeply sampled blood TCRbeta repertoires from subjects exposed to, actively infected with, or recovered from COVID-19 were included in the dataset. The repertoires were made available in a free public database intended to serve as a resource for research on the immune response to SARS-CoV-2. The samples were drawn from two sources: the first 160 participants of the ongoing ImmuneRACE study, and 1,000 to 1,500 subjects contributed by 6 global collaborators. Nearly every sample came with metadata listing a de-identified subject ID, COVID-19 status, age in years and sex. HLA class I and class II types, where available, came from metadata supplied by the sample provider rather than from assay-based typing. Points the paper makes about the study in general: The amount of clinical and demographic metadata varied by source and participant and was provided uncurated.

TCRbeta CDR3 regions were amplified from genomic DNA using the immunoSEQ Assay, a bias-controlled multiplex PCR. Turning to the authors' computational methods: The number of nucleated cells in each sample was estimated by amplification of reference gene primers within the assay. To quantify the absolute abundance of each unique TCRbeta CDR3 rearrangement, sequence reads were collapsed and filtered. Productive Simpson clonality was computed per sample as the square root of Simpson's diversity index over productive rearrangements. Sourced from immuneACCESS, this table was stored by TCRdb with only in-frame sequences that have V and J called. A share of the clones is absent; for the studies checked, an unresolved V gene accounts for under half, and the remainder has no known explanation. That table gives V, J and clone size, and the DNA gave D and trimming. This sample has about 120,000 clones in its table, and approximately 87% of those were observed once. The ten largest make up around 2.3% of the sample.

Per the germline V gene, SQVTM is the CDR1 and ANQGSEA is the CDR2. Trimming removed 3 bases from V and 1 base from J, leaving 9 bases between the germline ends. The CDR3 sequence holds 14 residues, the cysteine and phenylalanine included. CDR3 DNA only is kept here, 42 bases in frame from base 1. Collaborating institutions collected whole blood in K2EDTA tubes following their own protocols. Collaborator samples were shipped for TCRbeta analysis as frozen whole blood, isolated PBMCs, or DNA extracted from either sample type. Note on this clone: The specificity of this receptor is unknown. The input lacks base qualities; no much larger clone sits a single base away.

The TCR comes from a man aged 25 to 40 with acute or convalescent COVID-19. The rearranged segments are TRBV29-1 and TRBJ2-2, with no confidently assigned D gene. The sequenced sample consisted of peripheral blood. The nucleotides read TGCAGCGTTGATCCGCGTCGGAACACCGGGGAGCTGTTTTTT. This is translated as CSVDPRRNTGELFF.